The rows below give T cell receptor beta chains drawn from one sample of a study of T cells after yellow fever vaccination. TCRdb re-analysed the 5' RACE reads in MiXCR, keeping a single row per CDR3 protein. In the table there are about 550,000 distinct CDR3 sequences, roughly 21% of which are singletons. The starting material was PBMCs, obtained 15 days after the yellow fever booster vaccination. The origin of the receptors is a young man who received the YFV17D yellow fever vaccine. Both conserved end residues are part of each CDR3. D genes are given only for firm matches. Clone size is stated in some rows and not others, as once, few, many or a class when expanded.

>TRBD1|NA|TRBV10-1|TRBJ1-1
CASSHRGTEAFF
TGCGCCAGCAGCCACAGGGGCACTGAAGCTTTCTTT
>NA|NA|TRBV12-3/TRBV12-4|TRBJ2-7
CASSTHGLGTYEQYF
TGTGCCAGCAGCACTCACGGGCTGGGGACCTACGAGCAGTACTTC
>TRBD1|NA|TRBV10-3|TRBJ2-3
CAISGGQGALADTQYF
TGTGCCATCAGTGGGGGACAGGGGGCGCTGGCAGATACGCAGTATTTT
>NA|few|TRBV24-1|TRBJ2-7
CASKSQRDSYEQYF
TGTGCCTCAAAATCTCAACGGGACTCCTACGAGCAGTACTTC
>NA|few|TRBV6-5|TRBJ2-1
CASSYSTGSHNEQFF
TGTGCCAGCAGTTACTCTACAGGGTCCCACAATGAGCAGTTCTTC
>NA|few|TRBV12-3/TRBV12-4|TRBJ1-4
CASSFREKLFF
TGTGCCAGCAGTTTTAGGGAAAAACTGTTTTTT
>TRBD2|few|TRBV20-1|TRBJ2-1
CSASPPGSGSRYNEQFF
TGCAGTGCTAGCCCCCCCGGTAGCGGGAGCCGGTACAATGAGCAGTTCTTC
>NA|few|TRBV4-2|TRBJ1-4
CASSLWFREKLFF
TGTGCCAGCAGCCTGTGGTTCCGGGAAAAACTGTTTTTT
>NA|NA|TRBV20-1|TRBJ1-1
CSVTWGVGTEAFF
TGCAGTGTTACATGGGGTGTGGGCACTGAAGCTTTCTTT
>TRBD1|few|TRBV12-3/TRBV12-4|TRBJ1-1
CASNPGQGKVSSEAFF
TGTGCCAGCAACCCGGGACAGGGTAAAGTTTCGTCCGAAGCTTTCTTT
>TRBD2|few|TRBV5-1|TRBJ2-5
CASSLRPSGREETQYF
TGCGCCAGCAGCCTACGCCCTAGCGGGAGGGAAGAGACCCAGTACTTC
>NA|NA|TRBV12-3/TRBV12-4|TRBJ2-3
CASRYGTSDTQYF
TGTGCCAGCAGATATGGGACTTCGGATACGCAGTATTTT
>TRBD1|NA|TRBV7-6|TRBJ2-2
CASSLKTGGTGELFF
TGTGCCAGCAGCTTAAAGACAGGGGGCACCGGGGAGCTGTTTTTT
>TRBD1|NA|TRBV20-1|TRBJ2-7
CSATTWTGVSEQYF
TGCAGTGCTACCACCTGGACAGGGGTGTCCGAGCAGTACTTC
>NA|NA|TRBV7-6|TRBJ2-7
CASSLKGLPSYEQYF
TGTGCCAGCAGCTTAAAGGGACTGCCCTCCTACGAGCAGTACTTC
>NA|NA|TRBV5-1|TRBJ1-1
CASSSSKLTGTYTEAFF
TGCGCCAGCAGCTCGTCCAAACTCACAGGAACCTACACTGAAGCTTTCTTT
>TRBD2|NA|TRBV7-2|TRBJ2-1
CASSFSGSLLVTSTNEQFF
TGTGCCAGCAGCTTTAGCGGGAGTTTGCTGGTCACGTCTACGAATGAGCAGTTCTTC
>NA|many|TRBV6-5|TRBJ2-7
CASSYSKGPYEQYF
TGTGCCAGCAGTTACTCGAAGGGCCCCTACGAGCAGTACTTC
>TRBD2|NA|TRBV29-1|TRBJ2-7
CSVEEREDEQYF
TGCAGCGTTGAAGAGCGGGAGGACGAGCAGTACTTC
>NA|few|TRBV7-2|TRBJ2-3
CASSLHSGTDTQYF
TGTGCCAGCAGCTTACATAGCGGCACAGATACGCAGTATTTT
>NA|many|TRBV20-1|TRBJ2-7
CSARDVRDAYEQYF
TGCAGTGCTAGAGATGTGAGGGACGCCTACGAGCAGTACTTC
>NA|NA|TRBV11-2|TRBJ1-1
CASSSSDRKNTEAFF
TGTGCCAGCAGCTCGTCAGACCGGAAGAACACTGAAGCTTTCTTT
>NA|few|TRBV5-1|TRBJ2-5
CASSGGTSQETQYF
TGCGCCAGCAGCGGGGGGACATCCCAAGAGACCCAGTACTTC